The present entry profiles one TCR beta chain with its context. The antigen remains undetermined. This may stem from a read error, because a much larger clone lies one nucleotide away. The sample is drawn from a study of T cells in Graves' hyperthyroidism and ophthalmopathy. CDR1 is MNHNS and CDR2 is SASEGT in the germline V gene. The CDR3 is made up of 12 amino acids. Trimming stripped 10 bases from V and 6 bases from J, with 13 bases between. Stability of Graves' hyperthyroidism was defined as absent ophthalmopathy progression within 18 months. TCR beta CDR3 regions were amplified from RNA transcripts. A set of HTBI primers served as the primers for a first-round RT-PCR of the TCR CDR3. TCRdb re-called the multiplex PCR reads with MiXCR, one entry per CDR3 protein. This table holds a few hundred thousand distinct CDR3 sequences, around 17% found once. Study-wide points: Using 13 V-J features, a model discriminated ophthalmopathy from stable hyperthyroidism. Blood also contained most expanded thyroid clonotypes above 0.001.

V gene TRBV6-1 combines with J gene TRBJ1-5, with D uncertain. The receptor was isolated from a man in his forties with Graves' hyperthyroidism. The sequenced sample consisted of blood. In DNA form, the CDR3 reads TGTGCCACCGCCTTTGGTAGTCAGCCCCAGCATTTT. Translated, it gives CATAFGSQPQHF.